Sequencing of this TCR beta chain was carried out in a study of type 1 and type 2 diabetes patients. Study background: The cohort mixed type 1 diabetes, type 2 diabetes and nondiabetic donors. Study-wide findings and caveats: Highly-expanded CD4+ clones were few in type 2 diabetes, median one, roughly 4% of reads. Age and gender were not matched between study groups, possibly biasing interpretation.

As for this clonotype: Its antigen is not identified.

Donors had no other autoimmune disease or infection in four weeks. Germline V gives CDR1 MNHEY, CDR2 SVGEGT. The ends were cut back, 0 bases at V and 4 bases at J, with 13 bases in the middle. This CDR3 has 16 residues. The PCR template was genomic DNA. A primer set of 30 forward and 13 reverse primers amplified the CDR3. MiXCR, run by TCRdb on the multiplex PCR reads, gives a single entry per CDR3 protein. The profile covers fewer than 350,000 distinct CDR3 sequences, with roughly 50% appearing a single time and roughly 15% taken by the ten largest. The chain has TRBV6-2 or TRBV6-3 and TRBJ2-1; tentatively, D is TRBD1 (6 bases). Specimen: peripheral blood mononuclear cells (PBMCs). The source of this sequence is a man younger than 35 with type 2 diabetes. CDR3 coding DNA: TGTGCCAGCAGTTACTCGGGGGCTAGAGCTTACAATGAGCAGTTCTTC. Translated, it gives CASSYSGARAYNEQFF.